These 19 T cell receptor beta chains came from one sample sequenced in a study of T-cell memory formation after mild COVID-19. MiXCR was run by TCRdb on the 5' RACE reads, yielding one entry per CDR3 protein. The data contain roughly 280,000 distinct CDR3 sequences, less than 9.5% of them singletons. Sequencing was carried out using PBMCs or a T cell subset sorted from them (not recorded which). These receptors all come from a man in his late teens or twenties who had mild COVID-19 (a few samples of this study predate the infection). Cell type and time point are not known.

The rearrangement joins TRBV6-5 to TRBJ1-2; 8 nucleotides line up with TRBD1. Trimming cost V 6 bases and J 7 bases; bases outside gene matches: 7. Germline values: CDR1 MNHEY, CDR2 SVGAGI. CDR3 length equals 13 residues. CDR3 nucleotide sequence: TGTGCCAGCAGAGAACAGGGGGAGGTTGGCTACACCTTC. This codes for CASREQGEVGYTF.

This sequence joins TRBV5-1 and TRBJ2-6; no firm D call. V was trimmed by 7 bases and J by 4 bases, leaving 9 bases between them. The V gene's germline CDR1 is SGHRS and CDR2 YFSETQ. This CDR3 is built from 13 residues. In DNA form, the CDR3 reads TGCGCCAGCGGCGGTGAAGGGGCCAACGTCCTGACTTTC. Protein: CASGGEGANVLTF.

This clonotype was counted ten times or more. The CDR3 DNA follows: TGTGCCAGCAGCTTCGGAGGGCCCGATACGCAGTATTTT. Encoded protein: CASSFGGPDTQYF. The chain combines TRBV7-6 with TRBJ2-3; D may be TRBD2 (6 bases). Germline-derived CDR1 and CDR2 are SGHVS and FNYEAQ. The CDR3 spans 13 residues. The germline V and J ends were trimmed by 3 bases and 6 bases, with 10 bases remaining between them.

This clonotype was seen a few times. J is TRBJ1-6 and V is TRBV2, with a weak D call TRBD1 (5 bases). Germline V gives CDR1 SNHLY, CDR2 FYNNEI. With 5 bases removed from V and 7 bases from J, the gap between germline ends came to 18 bases. The CDR3 contains 16 residues. In DNA form, the CDR3 reads TGTGCCAGCAGTCCTACCGGGGGGATGGCAAATTCACCCCTCCACTTT. Its protein product is CASSPTGGMANSPLHF.

This clonotype was seen repeatedly, ten times or more. This chain links TRBV20-1 with TRBJ2-3; TRBD2 matches at 7 bases. The CDR3 extends over 15 amino acids. V gave up 6 bases and J gave up 5 bases; unmatched junction bases: 14. The V gene's germline CDR1 is DFQATT and CDR2 SNEGSKA (reference sequence). CDR3 in DNA: TGCAGTGCCCCCGGGGCTAGCGGAAGAGTAGATACGCAGTATTTT. Translation gives CSAPGASGRVDTQYF.

The CDR3: CSVGPTGDKQFF. CDR3 nucleotides: TGCAGCGTTGGGCCAACGGGGGACAAACAGTTCTTC. V usage is TRBV29-1 and J usage is TRBJ2-1; D is tentatively TRBD1 or TRBD2 (6 bases each). This CDR3 is built from 12 residues. V lost 4 bases, J lost 13 bases, and 17 bases lay in between. Germline V lookup: CDR1 SQVTM, CDR2 ANQGSEA.

This clonotype was recorded many times. The CDR3 nucleotides read TGTGCCAGCAGTTTTAAGGCCGGGGGATCCTACGAGCAGTACGTC. Its translation is CASSFKAGGSYEQYV. The chain couples TRBV27 to TRBJ2-7; D is possibly TRBD2 (6 bases). Trimming removed 3 bases from V and 1 base from J, with 13 bases in between. From germline, CDR1 is MNHEY and CDR2 SMNVEV (reference sequence). CDR3 length: 15 residues.

This clonotype was observed at least ten times. The chain couples TRBV7-7 to TRBJ2-2; TRBD1 matches at 8 bases. V lost 2 bases, J lost 5 bases, and 4 bases stayed unmatched. The CDR3 contains 15 residues. Per the germline V gene, CDR1 is SSHAT and CDR2 is FNYEAQ (reference sequence). This CDR3 reads CASSLKTGVTGELFF. The CDR3 coding sequence is TGTGCCAGCAGCTTAAAGACAGGGGTGACCGGGGAGCTGTTTTTT.

CDR3 loop: CASSLAKAGWRETQYF. CDR3 DNA: TGTGCCAGCAGCTTGGCCAAGGCGGGGTGGCGAGAGACCCAGTACTTC. The chain employs TRBV5-6 and TRBJ2-5; tentative D call: TRBD2 (6 bases). The germline V gene has CDR1 SGHDT and CDR2 YYEEEE. The ends were cut back, 0 bases at V and 4 bases at J, with 16 bases in the middle. This CDR3 region has 16 residues.

The chain uses TRBV5-4 and TRBJ2-7; perhaps TRBD2 as D (6 bases). Germline V gene lookup returns CDR1 SGHNT and CDR2 YYREEE (reference sequence). The V end was cut by 4 bases, the J end by 5 bases, with 13 bases between. CDR3 length: 13 residues. The CDR3 loop is CASSVPGVDEQYF. CDR3 bases: TGTGCCAGCAGCGTCCCGGGGGTGGACGAGCAGTACTTC.

CDR3 sequence (DNA): TGTGCCAGCAGCTTAGCTAGCGGGATTTTCCACGAGCAGTACTTC. This encodes CASSLASGIFHEQYF. V usage is TRBV7-9 and J usage is TRBJ2-7, with TRBD2 identical over 8 bases. The CDR3 is 15 residues long. The germline CDR1 and CDR2 sequences are SEHNR and FQNEAQ (reference sequence). With V trimmed by 0 bases and J by 5 bases, 6 bases remained unmatched.

This clonotype was recorded a few times. The chain has TRBV4-1 and TRBJ1-2; D may be TRBD1 (5 bases). V dropped 10 bases and J dropped 8 bases, with 23 bases sitting between them. The CDR3 covers 14 residues. Germline V gene data show CDR1 as MGHRA and CDR2 as YSYEKL. Written as DNA, the CDR3 is TGCGCCACCACAGACGGGACCGAAAATCCGGGCTACACCTTC. Translated, it gives CATTDGTENPGYTF.

This clonotype was seen a handful of times. This chain uses TRBV24-1 with TRBJ1-2; 8 bases fit TRBD1. The CDR3 has 18 amino acids. V lost 3 bases, J lost 4 bases, and 15 bases stayed unmatched. CDR1 is KGHDR, CDR2 SFDVKD, per germline. This CDR3 reads CATSDREPRGPYSYGYTF. CDR3 coding DNA: TGTGCCACCAGTGATCGAGAACCCAGGGGGCCCTATTCCTATGGCTACACCTTC.

In this sample, this clonotype turned up a few times. J is TRBJ2-3 and V is TRBV7-2; no firm D call. Germline assignment: CDR1 SGHTA and CDR2 FQGNSA. V lost 4 bases, J lost 4 bases, and 12 bases lay in between. This CDR3 has 14 amino acids. This CDR3 is CASSSQTGADTQYF. CDR3 nucleotide sequence: TGTGCCAGCAGCTCACAGACTGGTGCAGATACGCAGTATTTT.

The J gene is TRBJ1-5, the V gene TRBV28; no clear D gene. This CDR3 is 12 amino acids long. Deletions cut 11 bases from V and 2 bases from J, with 10 bases between. Germline V gene data show CDR1 as MDHEN and CDR2 as SYDVKM. This CDR3 is CAPTGRNQPQHF. The CDR3 coding sequence is TGTGCCCCCACCGGCCGCAATCAGCCCCAGCATTTT.

The J gene is TRBJ1-1, the V gene TRBV12-3 or TRBV12-4; D ambiguous. V lost 0 bases, J lost 6 bases, and 5 bases lay in between. The CDR3 has 12 amino acids. The CDR3 nucleotides are TGTGCCAGCAGTTTAGCGAAATCTGAAGCTTTCTTT. Its protein product is CASSLAKSEAFF.

The V call is TRBV7-2, the J call TRBJ1-1; D is perhaps TRBD1 (5 bases). This CDR3 is 12 amino acids long. Germline CDR1 and CDR2: SGHTA and FQGNSA. Trimming shortened V by 8 bases and J by 2 bases, and 9 bases separated the two germline ends. DNA of the CDR3: TGTGCCAGCGGGGGGTATAACACTGAAGCTTTCTTT. Residues: CASGGYNTEAFF.

The genes are TRBV7-3 and TRBJ1-2, with D uncertain. Trimming shortened V by 2 bases and J by 3 bases, and 13 bases separated the two germline ends. The length of the CDR3 is 15 residues. In germline, CDR1 is SGHTA, CDR2 FQGTGA. CDR3 nucleotides: TGTGCCAGCAGCTTAGAGGGTGCGGGGTACTATGGCTACACCTTC. Amino acids: CASSLEGAGYYGYTF.

In its sample, this clonotype was seen many times. The gene calls are TRBV4-3 and TRBJ2-3, with 8 bases lining up with TRBD2. This CDR3 has 17 residues. V was clipped by 1 base and J by 4 bases; unmatched bases: 10. Germline assignment: CDR1 LGHNA and CDR2 YSLEER. CDR3 sequence (DNA): TGCGCCAGCAGCCAAGTCATGAAGCGGGGGTTTGCAGATACGCAGTATTTT. It is translated as CASSQVMKRGFADTQYF.